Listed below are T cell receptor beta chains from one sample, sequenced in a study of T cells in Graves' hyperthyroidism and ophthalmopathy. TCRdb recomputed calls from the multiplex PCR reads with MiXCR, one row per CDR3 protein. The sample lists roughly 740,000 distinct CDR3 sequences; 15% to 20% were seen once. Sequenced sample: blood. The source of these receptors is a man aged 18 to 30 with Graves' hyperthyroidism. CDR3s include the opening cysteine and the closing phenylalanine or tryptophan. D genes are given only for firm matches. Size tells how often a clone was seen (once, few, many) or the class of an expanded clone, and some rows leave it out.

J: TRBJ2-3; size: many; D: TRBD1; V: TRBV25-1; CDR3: CASTDRETDTQYF; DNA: TGTGCCAGCACTGACAGGGAAACAGATACGCAGTATTTT
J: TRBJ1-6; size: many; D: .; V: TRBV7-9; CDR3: CASSHPGGKNSPLHF; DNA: TGTGCCAGCAGCCACCCCGGGGGGAAGAATTCACCCCTCCACTTT
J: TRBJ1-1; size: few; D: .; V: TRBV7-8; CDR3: CASSPHEGPNTEAFF; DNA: TGTGCCAGCAGCCCCCATGAGGGGCCGAACACTGAAGCTTTCTTT
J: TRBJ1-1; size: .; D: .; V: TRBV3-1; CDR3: CASSQDPSYGAFF; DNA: TGTGCCAGCAGCCAAGATCCCTCATATGGGGCTTTCTTT
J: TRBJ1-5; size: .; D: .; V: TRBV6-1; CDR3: CASSERASNQPQHF; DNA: TGTGCCAGCAGTGAAAGGGCTAGCAATCAGCCCCAGCATTTT
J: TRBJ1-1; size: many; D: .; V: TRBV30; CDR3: CAWSVGQGSTEAFF; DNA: TGTGCCTGGAGTGTGGGTCAGGGGAGCACTGAAGCTTTCTTT
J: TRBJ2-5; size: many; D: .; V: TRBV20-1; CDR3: CSVQPGVRETQYF; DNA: TGCAGTGTCCAACCGGGAGTCCGGGAGACCCAGTACTTC
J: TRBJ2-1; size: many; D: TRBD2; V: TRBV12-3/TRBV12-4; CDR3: CASSSGRRAGGYHEQFF; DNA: TGTGCCAGCAGTTCCGGAAGGAGAGCGGGAGGATACCATGAGCAGTTCTTC
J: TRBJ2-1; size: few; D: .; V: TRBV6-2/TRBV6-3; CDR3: CASSGNWNEQSF; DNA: TGTGCCAGCAGCGGGAATTGGAATGAGCAGTCCTTC
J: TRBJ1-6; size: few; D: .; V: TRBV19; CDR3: CASSPRGLSPLHF; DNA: TGTGCCAGTAGTCCTCGCGGTTTGTCACCCCTCCACTTT
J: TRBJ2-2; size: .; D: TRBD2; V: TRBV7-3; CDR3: CASSLNSGRAAGELFF; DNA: TGTGCCAGCAGCTTAAATTCCGGGAGGGCTGCCGGGGAGCTGTTTTTT
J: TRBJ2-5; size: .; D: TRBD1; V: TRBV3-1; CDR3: CASRRAYRGETQYF; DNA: TGTGCCAGCAGACGCGCCTACAGGGGAGAGACCCAGTACTTC
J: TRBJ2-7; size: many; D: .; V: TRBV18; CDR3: CASSPPNVDEQYF; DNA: TGTGCCAGCTCACCACCTAACGTCGACGAGCAGTACTTC
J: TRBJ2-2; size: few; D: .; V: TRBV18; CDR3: CASSPVAGESGELFF; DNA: TGTGCCAGCTCACCAGTGGCAGGGGAGAGCGGGGAGCTGTTTTTT
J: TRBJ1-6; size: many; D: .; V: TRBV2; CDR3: CASSEGMGRASPLHF; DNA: TGTGCCAGCAGTGAAGGGATGGGTCGGGCTTCACCCCTCCACTTT
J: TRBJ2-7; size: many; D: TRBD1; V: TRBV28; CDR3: CASSSGQGVYEQYF; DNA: TGTGCCAGCAGTTCGGGACAGGGGGTCTACGAGCAGTACTTC
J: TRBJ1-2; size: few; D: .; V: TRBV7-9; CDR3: CASSVDLGGYTF; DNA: TGTGCCAGCAGCGTAGATCTTGGTGGCTACACCTTC
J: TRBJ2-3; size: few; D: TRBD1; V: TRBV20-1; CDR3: CSANRGLTDTQYF; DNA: TGCAGTGCTAACAGGGGGCTCACAGATACGCAGTATTTT
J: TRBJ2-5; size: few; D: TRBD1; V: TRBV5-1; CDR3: CASSLGVDRAGQTQYF; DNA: TGCGCCAGCAGCTTGGGTGTGGACAGGGCCGGTCAGACCCAGTACTTC
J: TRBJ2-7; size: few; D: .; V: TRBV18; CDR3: CASSQAPGDNEQYF; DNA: TGTGCCAGCTCCCAGGCTCCGGGCGACAACGAGCAGTACTTC
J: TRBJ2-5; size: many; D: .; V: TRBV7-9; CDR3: CASSLRGEETQYF; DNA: TGTGCCAGCAGCTTACGAGGGGAGGAGACCCAGTACTTC
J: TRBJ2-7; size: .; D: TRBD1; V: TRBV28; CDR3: CASSRGQGSVDEQYF; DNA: TGTGCCAGCAGCCGCGGACAGGGATCAGTCGACGAGCAGTACTTC
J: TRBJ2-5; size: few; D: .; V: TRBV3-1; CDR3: CASSPSKGRSQETQYF; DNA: TGTGCCAGCAGCCCCTCCAAGGGACGGAGCCAAGAGACCCAGTACTTC
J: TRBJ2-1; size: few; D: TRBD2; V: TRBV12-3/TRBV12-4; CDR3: CASSDSLAGGDNEQFF; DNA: TGTGCCAGCAGTGACAGTCTAGCGGGAGGGGACAATGAGCAGTTCTTC
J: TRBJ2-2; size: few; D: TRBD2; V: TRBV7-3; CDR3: CASSPISGRVGELFF; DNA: TGTGCCAGCAGCCCCATTAGCGGGAGGGTCGGGGAGCTGTTTTTT
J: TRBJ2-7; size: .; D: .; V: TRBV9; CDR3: CASSGPGTGFHEQYF; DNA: TGTGCCAGCAGCGGACCCGGTACAGGGTTCCACGAGCAGTACTTC